Following are 6 T cell receptor beta chains from one sample sequenced in a study of T cell responses to AZD1222 COVID-19 vaccine. Produced via immunoSEQ multiplex PCR; TCRdb's table is partial and in-frame only. The table includes around 140,000 clones, 80% to 90% detected once. The source was peripheral blood, collected on day 0 of AZD1222 vaccination. Receptors were obtained from an adult in good health.

In DNA form, the CDR3 reads TGCGCCAGCAGCTTGGAGGGGATGGGGACTGAAGCTTTCTTT. Translated: CASSLEGMGTEAFF. This chain joins TRBV5-1 and TRBJ1-1; possibly TRBD1 for D (5 bases). The V and J ends lost 0 bases and 5 bases respectively, with 11 bases between them. The germline CDR1 and CDR2 sequences are SGHRS and YFSETQ. The CDR3 runs 14 residues.

This clone came up once. The chain is built from TRBV6-5 and TRBJ2-7, with no clear D. Germline V lookup: CDR1 MNHEY, CDR2 SVGAGI. This CDR3 has 15 amino acids. The ends were cut back, 3 bases at V and 4 bases at J, with 16 bases in the middle. The CDR3 loop reads CASSYARGWGYEQYF. The CDR3 nucleotides are TGTGCCAGCAGTTATGCCCGAGGATGGGGATACGAGCAGTACTTC.

This clone appeared a single time. The chain joins TRBV19 to TRBJ1-1; no reliable D call. Germline CDR1 reads LNHDA; CDR2 reads SQIVND (reference sequence). Between the trimmed V and J ends, which lost 11 bases and 0 bases, there was a span of 13 bases. The CDR3 extends over 13 amino acids. CDR3: CAVRKSLNTEAFF. The CDR3 nucleotides are TGTGCCGTAAGGAAAAGCTTGAACACTGAAGCTTTCTTT.

This sequence joins TRBV5-1 and TRBJ1-4, with 9 bases that match TRBD1. V was pared by 0 bases and J by 8 bases, with 5 bases of the junction left unmatched. The CDR3 covers 15 residues. In germline, CDR1 is SGHRS, CDR2 YFSETQ. As DNA, the CDR3 is TGCGCCAGCAGCTTGGATGGGACAGGGACCGAAAAACTGTTTTTT. The encoded protein is CASSLDGTGTEKLFF.

The rearrangement joins TRBV3-1 (or the pseudogene TRBV3-2) to TRBJ2-1; 11 bases align to TRBD2. Looked up from germline, CDR1 is LGHDT and CDR2 is YNNKEL (reference sequence). The CDR3 is made up of 15 amino acids. The trim removed 8 bases at V and 5 bases at J, leaving 8 bases unmatched. CDR3 sequence reads: CASGSGTSGNNEQFF. The DNA of the CDR3 is TGTGCCAGCGGCTCAGGGACTAGCGGAAACAATGAGCAGTTCTTC.

The chain carries TRBV5-1 and TRBJ2-2, with TRBD2 matching 7 bases. This CDR3 spans 15 amino acids. The germline gives CDR1 SGHRS, CDR2 YFSETQ. With 5 bases clipped from V and 6 bases from J, the junction kept 10 bases outside the gene matches. CDR3 nucleotide sequence: TGCGCCAGCAGGGACCCAGCGGGAACCGCCGGGGAGCTGTTTTTT. Translating gives CASRDPAGTAGELFF.